Listed below are T cell receptor beta chains from one sample, sequenced in a study of radiotherapy plus CTLA-4 blockade in lung cancer. The assay was immunoSEQ multiplex PCR, and TCRdb's table has in-frame clones only and misses some. There are 78,000 or so clones in the sample; around 84% occur only once, and around 0.85% lies in the top ten. Source: peripheral blood, taken from a patient treated with radiotherapy plus ipilimumab. The receptors derive from a human donor with non-small cell lung cancer who had stable disease on radiotherapy plus ipilimumab. The CDR3 runs from the conserved cysteine through the conserved F or W. Each record gives: CDR3 DNA, CDR3 protein, D gene, V gene, J gene, clone size. The D gene is left open where the match is weak. The size field is filled for only some rows; it gives once, few, many or a size class.

CDR3nt: TGTGCCAGCAGTTACGAGAGTTCTCTCTACAATGAGCAGTTCTTC; CDR3aa: CASSYESSLYNEQFF; d_gene: -; v_gene: TRBV6-5; j_gene: TRBJ2-1; abundance: few
CDR3nt: TGTGCCAGCAGCCAGACGGGAGTGTATGGCTACACCTTC; CDR3aa: CASSQTGVYGYTF; d_gene: -; v_gene: TRBV28; j_gene: TRBJ1-2; abundance: -
CDR3nt: TGCGCCAGCAGCTCGGGACAGGTCACCGGGGAGCTGTTTTTT; CDR3aa: CASSSGQVTGELFF; d_gene: TRBD1; v_gene: TRBV5-1; j_gene: TRBJ2-2; abundance: -
CDR3nt: TGTGCCAGTAGTATCGGTTGGGGACAGGGGGACTATGGCTACACCTTC; CDR3aa: CASSIGWGQGDYGYTF; d_gene: TRBD1; v_gene: TRBV19; j_gene: TRBJ1-2; abundance: -
CDR3nt: TGTGCCAGCAGCTTGGGACAGGGTCTAGCCAAAAACATTCAGTACTTC; CDR3aa: CASSLGQGLAKNIQYF; d_gene: TRBD1; v_gene: TRBV5-4; j_gene: TRBJ2-4; abundance: few
CDR3nt: TGTGCCAGCAGCCCGGCCGCGGGACAGACCTACGAGCAGTACTTC; CDR3aa: CASSPAAGQTYEQYF; d_gene: -; v_gene: TRBV7-2; j_gene: TRBJ2-7; abundance: -
CDR3nt: TGTGCCAGCAGGTTAGACGGATCGTTCTACGAGCAGTACTTC; CDR3aa: CASRLDGSFYEQYF; d_gene: -; v_gene: TRBV6-5; j_gene: TRBJ2-7; abundance: -
CDR3nt: TGTGCCAGCAGCTTACCGCGGAGTTCACCCCTCCACTTT; CDR3aa: CASSLPRSSPLHF; d_gene: -; v_gene: TRBV5-6; j_gene: TRBJ1-6; abundance: once
CDR3nt: TGTGCCAGCAGTTACGGGGAACCCTACGAGCAGTACTTC; CDR3aa: CASSYGEPYEQYF; d_gene: -; v_gene: TRBV6-5; j_gene: TRBJ2-7; abundance: -
CDR3nt: TGCGCCAGCAGCTTGTCGGCGAGGAATGAGCAGTTCTTC; CDR3aa: CASSLSARNEQFF; d_gene: -; v_gene: TRBV5-1; j_gene: TRBJ2-1; abundance: once
CDR3nt: TGTGCCAGTAGTATAGATAACACCAGGGTCCTGACTTTC; CDR3aa: CASSIDNTRVLTF; d_gene: -; v_gene: TRBV19; j_gene: TRBJ2-6; abundance: once
CDR3nt: TGTGCCAGCAGTGAAATTGGGGGGGTTGAGACCCAGTACTTC; CDR3aa: CASSEIGGVETQYF; d_gene: TRBD2; v_gene: TRBV2; j_gene: TRBJ2-5; abundance: -
CDR3nt: TGTGCCAGCAGAACCACAGGAGGTCCCTACGAGCAGTACTTC; CDR3aa: CASRTTGGPYEQYF; d_gene: -; v_gene: TRBV2; j_gene: TRBJ2-7; abundance: -
CDR3nt: TGTGCCAGCAGTTTATCTGGACAGTACGAGCAGTACTTC; CDR3aa: CASSLSGQYEQYF; d_gene: -; v_gene: TRBV27; j_gene: TRBJ2-7; abundance: -
CDR3nt: TGTGCCAGCAGCCGAGAGGGGAGTTCGAATGAGCAGTTCTTC; CDR3aa: CASSREGSSNEQFF; d_gene: -; v_gene: TRBV7-9; j_gene: TRBJ2-1; abundance: -
CDR3nt: TGTGCCAGCAGTCCTAGCCGGGAGGCAGCGCGGTACAATGAGCAGTTCTTC; CDR3aa: CASSPSREAARYNEQFF; d_gene: TRBD2; v_gene: TRBV27; j_gene: TRBJ2-1; abundance: -
CDR3nt: TGTGCCAGCAGCTTGTTTCCTTTGGATGAGCAGTTCTTC; CDR3aa: CASSLFPLDEQFF; d_gene: -; v_gene: TRBV5-4; j_gene: TRBJ2-1; abundance: -
CDR3nt: TGTGCCAGCATCCAGATATCTGGCTACGAGCAGTACTTC; CDR3aa: CASIQISGYEQYF; d_gene: -; v_gene: TRBV6-1; j_gene: TRBJ2-7; abundance: -
CDR3nt: TGTGCCAGTTCCGCGGGGTCCCAAGAGACCCAGTACTTC; CDR3aa: CASSAGSQETQYF; d_gene: -; v_gene: TRBV9; j_gene: TRBJ2-5; abundance: -
CDR3nt: TGTGCCAGCAGCCAAGATTACGGTGGCAGTCCGCAGCCCCAGCATTTT; CDR3aa: CASSQDYGGSPQPQHF; d_gene: -; v_gene: TRBV4-2; j_gene: TRBJ1-5; abundance: -
CDR3nt: TGCGCCAGCAGTGAGGGACTAGCGGGAGGTTACGAGCAGTACTTC; CDR3aa: CASSEGLAGGYEQYF; d_gene: TRBD2; v_gene: TRBV10-1; j_gene: TRBJ2-7; abundance: -
CDR3nt: TGTGCCAGCACTAAGACAGCCCTGAACACTGAAGCTTTCTTT; CDR3aa: CASTKTALNTEAFF; d_gene: -; v_gene: TRBV6-1; j_gene: TRBJ1-1; abundance: -
CDR3nt: TGTGCCAGTAGATCCGGGGCCGAAAAACTGTTTTTT; CDR3aa: CASRSGAEKLFF; d_gene: -; v_gene: TRBV19; j_gene: TRBJ1-4; abundance: few
CDR3nt: TGTGCCAGCAGCCAGCTGGGTACTGGAAACACCATATATTTT; CDR3aa: CASSQLGTGNTIYF; d_gene: -; v_gene: TRBV14; j_gene: TRBJ1-3; abundance: -
CDR3nt: TGTGCCAGCAGCTTAGATTCCCTCAGAGGTAGCGGGAGTACAGATACGCAGTATTTT; CDR3aa: CASSLDSLRGSGSTDTQYF; d_gene: TRBD2; v_gene: TRBV11-2; j_gene: TRBJ2-3; abundance: -
CDR3nt: TGTGCCTGGAGTCCCCGGGGAGGGGGTCGGAGCAATCAGCCCCAGCATTTT; CDR3aa: CAWSPRGGGRSNQPQHF; d_gene: -; v_gene: TRBV30; j_gene: TRBJ1-5; abundance: -
CDR3nt: TGTGCCAGCAGTCCCGGGACAGAACGAAACGGGGAGCTGTTTTTT; CDR3aa: CASSPGTERNGELFF; d_gene: TRBD1; v_gene: TRBV28; j_gene: TRBJ2-2; abundance: once
CDR3nt: TGTGCCAGCAGCGTATCGCCGGGACAGGGCACACCCCTCCACTTT; CDR3aa: CASSVSPGQGTPLHF; d_gene: TRBD1; v_gene: TRBV7-3; j_gene: TRBJ1-6; abundance: -
CDR3nt: TGTGCCAGCAGCCTCCACAATGAGCAGTTCTTC; CDR3aa: CASSLHNEQFF; d_gene: -; v_gene: TRBV14; j_gene: TRBJ2-1; abundance: -
CDR3nt: TGTGCCAGCAGCTTGGCCAGGGGCCAAAGGACGGTGAACACTGAAGCTTTCTTT; CDR3aa: CASSLARGQRTVNTEAFF; d_gene: -; v_gene: TRBV5-6; j_gene: TRBJ1-1; abundance: -